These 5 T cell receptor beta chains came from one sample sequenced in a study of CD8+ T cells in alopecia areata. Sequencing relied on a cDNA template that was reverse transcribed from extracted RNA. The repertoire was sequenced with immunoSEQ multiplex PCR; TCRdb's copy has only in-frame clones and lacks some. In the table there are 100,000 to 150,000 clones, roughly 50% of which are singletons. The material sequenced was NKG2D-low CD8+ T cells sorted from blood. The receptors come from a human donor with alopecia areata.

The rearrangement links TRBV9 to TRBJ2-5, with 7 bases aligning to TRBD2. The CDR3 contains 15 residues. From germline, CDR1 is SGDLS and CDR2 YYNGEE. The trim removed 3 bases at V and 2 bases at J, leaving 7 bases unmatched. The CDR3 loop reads CASSGVGSGQETQYF. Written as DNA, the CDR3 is TGTGCCAGCAGCGGGGTTGGTAGCGGGCAAGAGACCCAGTACTTC.

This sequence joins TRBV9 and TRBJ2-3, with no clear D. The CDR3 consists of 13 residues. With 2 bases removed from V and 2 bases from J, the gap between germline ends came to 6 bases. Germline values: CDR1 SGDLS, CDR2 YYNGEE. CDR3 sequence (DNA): TGTGCCAGCAGCGTCACATCCACAGATACGCAGTATTTT. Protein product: CASSVTSTDTQYF.

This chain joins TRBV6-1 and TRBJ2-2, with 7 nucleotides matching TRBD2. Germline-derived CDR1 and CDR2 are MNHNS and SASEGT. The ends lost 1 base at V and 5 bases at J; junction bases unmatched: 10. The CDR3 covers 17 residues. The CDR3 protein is CASSEVPGGSGTGELFF. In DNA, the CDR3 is TGTGCCAGCAGTGAAGTCCCCGGGGGGTCCGGAACCGGGGAGCTGTTTTTT.

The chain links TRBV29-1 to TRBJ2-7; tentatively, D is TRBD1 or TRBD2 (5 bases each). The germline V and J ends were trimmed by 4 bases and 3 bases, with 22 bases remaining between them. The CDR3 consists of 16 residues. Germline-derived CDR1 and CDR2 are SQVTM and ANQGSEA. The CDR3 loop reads CSVVGAVGVRGYEQYF. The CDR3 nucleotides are TGCAGCGTTGTAGGGGCGGTGGGGGTTCGCGGCTACGAGCAGTACTTC.

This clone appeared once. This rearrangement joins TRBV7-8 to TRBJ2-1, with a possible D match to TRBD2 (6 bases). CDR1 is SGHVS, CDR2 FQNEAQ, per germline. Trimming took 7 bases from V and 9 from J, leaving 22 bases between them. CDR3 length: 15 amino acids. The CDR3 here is CASTPGESVMSEQFF. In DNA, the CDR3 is TGTGCCAGCACCCCGGGAGAAAGCGTAATGAGTGAGCAGTTCTTC.